This paragraph reports one TCR beta chain. The antigen this receptor binds is unknown. The read gets to within 3 residues of the CDR3 end, and the germline J gene fills in the rest. Reading the germline V gene (reference sequence) gives CDR1 LNHDA and CDR2 SQIVND. V drops 6 bases and J drops 0 bases, leaving 11 bases in between. Reading from cysteine to phenylalanine, the CDR3 counts 15 amino acids. The DNA covers only part of the CDR3, 36 bases in frame from base 1. This entry belongs to a study of T cells in women clearing cervical HPV infection (dated by TCRdb to 2017 to 2018). Notes on the research overall: The cases were some 27 women with histologically confirmed HPV16-related CIN3 or worse, and 2 of these cases were invasive cancers. The controls were fewer than 30 women whose single incident HPV16 infection cleared within 12 months with no development of precancer or cancer. Case blood was taken at the visit when the lesion was first identified, whereas control blood was taken when infection was no longer detected. Among cases, blood sampling occurred a median of around 160 days after lesion detection, with an interquartile range of roughly 90 to 200 days. Because only a few women had HLA typing data, the possibility that HLA type acted as a confounder could not be ruled out. This exploratory proof-of-principle case-control study, nested within the Guanacaste HPV Natural History Study in Costa Rica, compared TCR repertoires among women with different cervical HPV16 outcomes. Cases and controls were matched on age within five years and on year of sample collection. Median age was about 32 years in cases versus 38 in controls, and baseline characteristics did not differ significantly. In the parent cohort, 10,049 women aged 18 or older were enrolled in Guanacaste, Costa Rica, during 1993 to 1994 and then followed for under nine years. Quality controls consisted of five blinded duplicates per group, for a total of roughly 60 samples made up of approximately 50 participants and roughly ten replicates. The paper's findings and limits, for the study overall: Across sequencing depths, CIN3+ cases showed significantly higher TCR repertoire richness than controls, but evenness did not differ between the groups. Because the number of T cells per sample was unknown, the richness differences could reflect varying T-cell content rather than repertoire biology. The cross-sectional design could not show whether associations preceded infection or resulted from it; effector/memory subsets and HPV-specific T cells were not isolated. Cases were distinguished from controls with an estimated AUC of roughly 0.82 by random forest classifiers combining richness and V gene abundances. TRBV6-7 relative abundance was lower in cases than in controls (approximately 0.11% versus 0.16%; Bonferroni P = 0.0008).

The immunoSEQ assay used multiplex PCR to amplify TCR beta CDR3 regions from an average of about 1.1 ug of genomic DNA per sample. To correct primer bias, the assay used a complete synthetic TCR repertoire to set an amplification baseline. The amplicons were sequenced using the Illumina platform. The original pipeline was this. Sequences were error-corrected by clustering with frequency ratios and a modified nearest-neighbor algorithm and were then analyzed in the immunoSEQ Analyzer with IMGT gene definitions. At each rarefaction depth, TCR richness and evenness were averaged over 20 rarefaction repeats, and samples with fewer sequences than the depth were excluded. Wilcoxon rank sum tests with FDR correction were used to compare V, D and J gene relative abundances between the groups. For the blinded duplicates, the intraclass correlation was approximately 96% for TCR richness and averaged around 81% across 66 gene segments. TCRdb re-hosts the immuneACCESS table, in-frame sequences only. Its copies lack some clones; in the studies checked, an unresolved V gene accounts for under half of them, and the cause for the rest is not known. D and trimming were read from the DNA, whereas the V and J calls and clone size are those reported in that table. The sample table holds 45,000 to 55,000 clones. Together, the top ten hold around 1.5% of the sample.

Every participant had a single incident cervical HPV16 infection, and prevalent HPV16 infections were excluded. Cervical HPV DNA was detected by MY09/MY11 PCR and genotyped by dot-blot hybridization. Less than 19 mL of heparinized blood was centrifuged, after which the buffy coat was aliquoted, frozen at -30 degrees C, and then stored at -80 degrees C. QIAGEN kits were used to extract genomic DNA from buffy coat specimens. The V and J segments used are TRBV19 and TRBJ1-4; matching of 5 bases hints at TRBD1 as the D gene. This clonotype originated in a woman between 18 and 70 years old with a cervical HPV16 infection that either progressed to CIN3+ or cleared (not recorded which). Sequencing was carried out using blood buffy coat. CDR3 bases read: TGTGCCAGTAGGAGCGGGACGGCAACTAATGAAAAA. It is translated as CASRSGTATNEK. The whole CDR3 is CASRSGTATNEKLFF.